This passage covers 27 T cell receptor beta chains from one sample sequenced in a study of blood T cell repertoires in COVID-19. Sequencing was performed with immunoSEQ multiplex PCR; in TCRdb, only in-frame clones are kept and a portion is missing. The sample lists about 160,000 clones, around 93% occurring once. Material: peripheral blood. The receptors were gathered from a woman in her 50s with acute or convalescent COVID-19.

The V and J genes are TRBV28 and TRBJ1-4; D is possibly TRBD1 (5 bases). CDR3 size: 14 residues. With 4 bases removed from V and 4 bases from J, the gap between germline ends came to 10 bases. The germline V gene has CDR1 MDHEN and CDR2 SYDVKM. Here the CDR3 DNA reads TGTGCCAGCAGTTCTGACAGATTTAATGAAAAACTGTTTTTT. Translated: CASSSDRFNEKLFF.

This chain's CDR3 is CASSLLKLALSYEQYF. Here the CDR3 DNA reads TGTGCCAGCAGTTTATTAAAACTAGCGCTATCCTACGAGCAGTACTTC. This chain uses TRBV28 with TRBJ2-7; 7 bases fit TRBD2. V trimming: 1 base; J trimming: 1 base; junction bases outside the gene matches: 7. This CDR3 comprises 16 residues. Germline V CDR1 and CDR2: MDHEN, SYDVKM.

This chain connects TRBV19 to TRBJ2-7; tentatively, D is TRBD2 (6 bases). V was pared by 6 bases and J by 4 bases, with 13 bases between. The CDR3 totals 13 residues. The germline gives CDR1 LNHDA, CDR2 SQIVND (reference sequence). The CDR3: CASSPAGGYEQYF. In nucleotides, the CDR3 is TGTGCCAGTAGCCCTGCTGGAGGGTACGAGCAGTACTTC.

V and J are TRBV10-2 and TRBJ1-1, with TRBD1 matching 12 bases. This CDR3 is 21 amino acids long. The V and J ends lost 0 bases and 0 bases, in that order; junction bases with no gene match: 14. Germline loops: CDR1 WSHSY, CDR2 SAAADI. The CDR3 here is CASSESTGTGGPRGLNTEAFF. The CDR3, as DNA: TGCGCCAGCAGTGAGTCAACAGGGACAGGGGGCCCGCGGGGATTGAACACTGAAGCTTTCTTT.

The chain is built from TRBV3-1 (or the pseudogene TRBV3-2) and TRBJ2-5, with D perhaps matching TRBD1 (6 bases). CDR1 LGHDT and CDR2 YNNKEL come from the germline V gene (reference sequence). The CDR3 is made up of 16 amino acids. Trimming removed 3 bases at V and 0 bases at J, with 14 bases between. The CDR3 DNA follows: TGTGCCAGCAGCCACGTATTGAAGGGGGACCAAGAGACCCAGTACTTC. This translates into CASSHVLKGDQETQYF.

The chain recombines TRBV9 with TRBJ1-1; tentative D call: TRBD1 (5 bases). The CDR3 consists of 15 residues. Per the germline V gene, CDR1 is SGDLS and CDR2 is YYNGEE. V was trimmed by 2 bases and J by 1 base, leaving 12 bases between them. The CDR3: CASSVPPGPNTEAFF. The CDR3 coding sequence is TGTGCCAGCAGCGTCCCCCCAGGGCCGAACACTGAAGCTTTCTTT.

The chain employs TRBV11-2 and TRBJ1-1, with 12 bases that match TRBD1. The J segment lost 1 base and the V segment lost 3 bases, leaving 12 bases of the junction unmatched. The CDR3 loop spans 19 amino acids. Germline CDR1 SGHAT, CDR2 FQNNGV. The chain's CDR3 is CASSFGPPGQGAKNTEAFF. As DNA, the CDR3 is TGTGCCAGCAGCTTTGGCCCTCCGGGACAGGGGGCAAAGAACACTGAAGCTTTCTTT.

The genes are TRBV5-1 and TRBJ2-1; no definite D call. The CDR3 contains 12 residues. Trimming cost V 5 bases and J 0 bases, with 3 bases left between them. The germline V gene has CDR1 SGHRS and CDR2 YFSETQ. The CDR3 protein is CASSRSYNEQFF. In DNA, the CDR3 is TGCGCCAGCAGTCGCTCCTACAATGAGCAGTTCTTC. The full variable domain, its missing parts supplied by reference TRBV5-1 and TRBJ2-1, is KAGVTQTPRYLIKTRGQQVTLSCSPISGHRSVSWYQQTPGQGLQFLFEYFSETQRNKGNFPGRFSGRQFSNSRSEMNVSTLELGDSALYLCASSRSYNEQFFGPGTRLTVL.

The chain uses TRBV10-2 and TRBJ1-6; D unresolved. Germline V CDR1 and CDR2: WSHSY, SAAADI. The V end was cut by 3 bases, the J end by 12 bases, with 12 bases between. This CDR3 has 13 amino acids. CDR3 region: CASSDPQTKPLHF. Written as DNA, the CDR3 is TGCGCCAGCAGTGACCCCCAGACTAAACCCCTCCACTTT.

This chain links TRBV12-3 or TRBV12-4 with TRBJ1-2; D remains unclear. CDR3 length equals 13 residues. V lost 3 bases and J 4 bases, leaving 9 bases between the germline ends. CDR3: CASSFTAGYGYTF. CDR3 sequence (DNA): TGTGCCAGCAGTTTTACGGCGGGCTATGGCTACACCTTC.

The chain uses TRBV28 and TRBJ2-2; 7 bases match TRBD1. CDR3 size: 17 residues. The germline gives CDR1 MDHEN, CDR2 SYDVKM. J lost 0 bases, V lost 1 base, and 5 bases had no gene match. CDR3 in DNA: TGTGCCAGCAGTTTATTAGGGCAGGGGGCGAACACCGGGGAGCTGTTTTTT. It is translated as CASSLLGQGANTGELFF.

V is TRBV7-9 and J is TRBJ1-5; 8 bases are shared with TRBD1. The CDR3 is 16 residues long. CDR1 SEHNR and CDR2 FQNEAQ come from the germline V gene (reference sequence). Trimming removed 4 bases from V and 5 bases from J; junction bases left unmatched: 10. This CDR3 reads CASSSDTGTGDQPQHF. DNA of the CDR3: TGTGCCAGCAGCTCAGATACCGGGACAGGTGATCAGCCCCAGCATTTT. Using reference TRBV7-9 and TRBJ1-5 for the parts outside the CDR3, the full variable domain is DTGVSQNPRHKITKRGQNVTFRCDPISEHNRLYWYRQTLGQGPEFLTYFQNEAQLEKSRLLSDRFSAERPKGSFSTLEIQRTEQGDSAMYLCASSSDTGTGDQPQHFGDGTRLSIL.

The chain couples TRBV5-4 to TRBJ2-1, with 7 bases lining up with TRBD2. The CDR3 extends over 17 amino acids. Looked up from germline, CDR1 is SGHNT and CDR2 is YYREEE (reference sequence). The junction had 14 bases not matched to a gene; V was cut back by 4 bases and J by 4 bases. DNA of the CDR3: TGTGCCAGCAGCACCCGGAGGCGGGAGCGAGGGTACAATGAGCAGTTCTTC. Its protein is CASSTRRRERGYNEQFF.

This clone showed up just once. V is TRBV12-3 or TRBV12-4 and J is TRBJ1-1, with D uncertain. Trimming shortened V by 4 bases and J by 2 bases, and 8 bases separated the two germline ends. This CDR3 spans 13 amino acids. The chain's CDR3 is CASSYTDNTEAFF. CDR3 DNA sequence: TGTGCCAGCAGTTACACAGATAACACTGAAGCTTTCTTT.

This clone was seen a handful of times. The V call is TRBV7-2, the J call TRBJ1-2; TRBD1 is a possible D gene (5 bases). This CDR3 contains 13 residues. Per germline, CDR1 SGHTA and CDR2 FQGNSA. V lost 4 bases and J lost 2, with 8 bases in between. The CDR3 DNA follows: TGTGCCAGCAGCTCGACAGCGAACTATGGCTACACCTTC. This encodes CASSSTANYGYTF.

This clone appeared a few times. The V and J genes are TRBV7-2 and TRBJ2-5, with TRBD2 identical over 8 bases. The CDR3 runs 17 residues. Unmatched junction bases numbered 18, after V lost 6 bases and J lost 6 bases. Germline CDR1 reads SGHTA; CDR2 reads FQGNSA. The DNA of the CDR3 is TGTGCCAGCAGACATAGTTTACGGGGGGGCCTCGTCAAGACCCAGTACTTC. Its translation is CASRHSLRGGLVKTQYF.

In nucleotides, the CDR3 is TGTGCCAGCAGCCAATCGCAGATTAACTCAGGGGGCATTTGGGGGACCCAGTACTTC. This codes for CASSQSQINSGGIWGTQYF. V is TRBV11-2 and J is TRBJ2-5, with 8 bases fitting TRBD1. CDR1 is SGHAT, CDR2 FQNNGV, per germline. With V trimmed by 5 bases and J by 7 bases, 24 bases remained unmatched. The CDR3 runs 19 residues.

This sequence joins TRBV5-1 and TRBJ1-1; D gene ambiguous. CDR1 SGHRS and CDR2 YFSETQ come from the germline V gene. The V gene lost 0 bases and the J gene lost 6 bases, with 15 bases spanning the gap. This CDR3 contains 15 residues. Here the CDR3 reads CASSLGIGEGAEAFF. The CDR3 region has the DNA TGCGCCAGCAGCTTGGGGATTGGGGAGGGCGCTGAAGCTTTCTTT.

The chain uses TRBV4-1 and TRBJ1-4, with D possibly matching TRBD1 (6 bases). Germline lookup yields CDR1 MGHRA and CDR2 YSYEKL. Deletions cut 1 base from V and 5 bases from J, with 11 bases between. This CDR3 comprises 15 residues. As DNA, the CDR3 is TGCGCCAGCAGCCAAGGGGGGCAGGGGAATGAAAAACTGTTTTTT. Encoded protein: CASSQGGQGNEKLFF.

V and J are TRBV27 and TRBJ2-5; 7 bases line up with TRBD1. The length of the CDR3 is 16 residues. The germline gives CDR1 MNHEY, CDR2 SMNVEV (reference sequence). After removal of 6 bases from V and 1 base from J, the junction contained 11 bases not matched to a gene. CDR3 bases: TGTGCCAGCAGACAGACAGGGACCCTTTCCCAAGAGACCCAGTACTTC. Translating it yields CASRQTGTLSQETQYF.

The rearrangement uses TRBV7-9 and TRBJ1-1, with TRBD1 matching 7 bases. Trimming removed 5 bases from V and 1 base from J; junction bases left unmatched: 7. The CDR3 length is 15 residues. Per the germline V gene, CDR1 is SEHNR and CDR2 is FQNEAQ (reference sequence). CDR3 DNA sequence: TGTGCCAGCAGCCCCCTCGGGACAGCGAACACTGAAGCTTTCTTT. It is translated as CASSPLGTANTEAFF.

The chain employs TRBV5-1 and TRBJ1-4, with 10 positions matching TRBD1. The J segment lost 8 bases and the V segment lost 2 bases, leaving 6 bases of the junction unmatched. Germline V gene lookup returns CDR1 SGHRS and CDR2 YFSETQ. CDR3 length: 15 amino acids. This CDR3 reads CASSLRQGAREKLFF. CDR3 DNA sequence: TGCGCCAGCAGCTTAAGACAGGGGGCTCGAGAAAAACTGTTTTTT.

This chain connects TRBV28 to TRBJ2-7, with 8 bases identical to TRBD2. Per germline, CDR1 MDHEN and CDR2 SYDVKM. Unmatched junction bases numbered 5, after V lost 3 bases and J lost 4 bases. The CDR3 sequence is 14 residues long. The CDR3 bases are TGTGCCAGCAGTTTTTCGGGCGGGAGGTACGAGCAGTACTTC. This codes for CASSFSGGRYEQYF.

Here the CDR3 DNA reads TGTGCCAGTAGTATAGGGGCCACTGAAGCTTTCTTT. Protein sequence: CASSIGATEAFF. The chain is built from TRBV19 and TRBJ1-1; no clear D gene. CDR3 size: 12 residues. Trimming removed 1 base from V and 4 bases from J, with 4 bases in between. Germline CDR1 LNHDA, CDR2 SQIVND (reference sequence).

The rearrangement uses TRBV29-1 and TRBJ1-3; 10 nucleotides align to TRBD1. V shed 3 bases, J shed 4 bases, and the junction held 9 bases outside the gene matches. This CDR3 has 16 amino acids. Germline values: CDR1 SQVTM, CDR2 ANQGSEA. CDR3 in amino acids: CSVEGRQGAWGNTIYF. Written as DNA, the CDR3 is TGCAGCGTTGAGGGACGACAGGGGGCTTGGGGAAACACCATATATTTT.

Only one count was recorded for this clone. CDR3 sequence reads: CASSQFYEQFF. The CDR3 region has the DNA TGTGCCAGCAGCCAATTCTATGAGCAGTTCTTC. The V call is TRBV14, the J call TRBJ2-1; D gene unclear. The V end was cut by 2 bases, the J end by 8 bases, with 4 bases between. Germline V gene sequence: CDR1 SGHDN, CDR2 FVKESK. The CDR3 covers 11 residues.

The chain has TRBV4-1 and TRBJ1-4, with TRBD1 matching over 9 bases. Looked up from germline, CDR1 is MGHRA and CDR2 is YSYEKL. The V and J ends lost 5 bases and 8 bases, in that order; junction bases with no gene match: 9. The CDR3 totals 15 residues. The DNA for the CDR3 is TGCGCCAGCAGCTCAAGGCCGGACAGGGGAGAAAAACTGTTTTTT. Residues: CASSSRPDRGEKLFF.